The 9 T cell receptor beta chains given below trace back to one sample, sequenced in a study of blood T cell repertoires in COVID-19. Profiling relied on immunoSEQ multiplex PCR, and the TCRdb table lists in-frame clones only, not all of them. The sample consists of 100,000 to 130,000 clones, just over 70% of them appearing once. The sample consisted of peripheral blood. The receptors come from a woman in her 40s with acute or convalescent COVID-19.

This chain joins TRBV3-1 (or the pseudogene TRBV3-2) and TRBJ2-7; weak D call: TRBD2 (5 bases). The germline V gene has CDR1 LGHDT and CDR2 YNNKEL (reference sequence). CDR3 size: 12 residues. V lost 4 bases to trimming and J lost 9 bases, with 13 bases between them. This CDR3 reads CASSLFGRGQYF. Written as DNA, the CDR3 is TGTGCCAGCAGCCTTTTTGGGAGAGGGCAGTACTTC.

The chain combines TRBV19 with TRBJ1-5, with D possibly matching TRBD1 (5 bases). The CDR3 runs to 14 residues. Germline V gene lookup returns CDR1 LNHDA and CDR2 SQIVND (reference sequence). Trimming took 3 bases from V and 5 from J, leaving 11 bases between them. The CDR3 DNA reads TGTGCCAGTAGTATCGTGGGAGGGGATCAGCCCCAGCATTTT. Residues: CASSIVGGDQPQHF.

This clone came up once. The chain combines TRBV14 with TRBJ1-5, with a weak D call TRBD1 (5 bases). The CDR3 loop spans 13 amino acids. The germline V gene encodes CDR1 SGHDN and CDR2 FVKESK. The V end lost 4 bases, the J end lost 4 bases, and 8 bases lay between the germline ends. CDR3 sequence (DNA): TGTGCCAGCAGCCGGGGGGGGAATCAGCCCCAGCATTTT. Amino acids: CASSRGGNQPQHF.

The chain combines TRBV14 with TRBJ1-5; D call uncertain. The CDR3 has 13 amino acids. Germline CDR1 reads SGHDN; CDR2 reads FVKESK. V dropped 2 bases and J dropped 5 bases, with 7 bases sitting between them. The CDR3 protein is CASSQSRDQPQHF. The CDR3 DNA reads TGTGCCAGCAGCCAAAGCCGGGATCAGCCCCAGCATTTT. Together with reference TRBV14 and TRBJ1-5, the CDR3 gives the full variable domain: EAGVTQFPSHSVIEKGQTVTLRCDPISGHDNLYWYRRVMGKEIKFLLHFVKESKQDESGMPNNRFLAERTGGTYSTLKVQPAELEDSGVYFCASSQSRDQPQHFGDGTRLSIL.

The chain uses TRBV25-1 and TRBJ1-1; the match to TRBD1 covers 8 bases. With 7 bases clipped from V and 4 bases from J, the junction kept 11 bases outside the gene matches. From germline, CDR1 is MGHDK and CDR2 SYGVNS. The CDR3 loop spans 15 amino acids. CDR3 DNA: TGTGCCAGCACTTACGCAGGGGGCAGGGCCACTGAAGCTTTCTTT. Residues: CASTYAGGRATEAFF.

The DNA of the CDR3 is TGCAGCGTCCGACAAATCAACACTGAAGCTTTCTTT. It translates to CSVRQINTEAFF. The V call is TRBV29-1, the J call TRBJ1-1; no reliable D call. This CDR3 contains 12 residues. The germline V and J ends were trimmed by 6 bases and 2 bases, with 10 bases remaining between them. Germline CDR1 is SQVTM and CDR2 is ANQGSEA.

This chain joins TRBV6-5 and TRBJ2-5; D gene ambiguous. Trimming removed 5 bases from V and 4 bases from J, with 17 bases in between. Germline CDR1 reads MNHEY; CDR2 reads SVGAGI. The CDR3 totals 15 residues. CDR3 loop: CASSPSSMVRETQYF. DNA of the CDR3: TGTGCCAGCAGTCCCTCGAGCATGGTTCGAGAGACCCAGTACTTC.

The CDR3 here is CASTLQGGSLYGYTF. The CDR3 region has the DNA TGCGCCAGCACTTTACAGGGGGGCAGTCTCTATGGCTACACCTTC. The rearrangement uses TRBV5-1 and TRBJ1-2; the match to TRBD1 covers 8 bases. The J segment lost 4 bases and the V segment lost 6 bases, leaving 11 bases of the junction unmatched. Germline CDR1 reads SGHRS; CDR2 reads YFSETQ. The CDR3 sequence is 15 residues long.

The chain uses TRBV7-2 and TRBJ2-7; a possible D gene is TRBD1 (7 bases). V was cut by 5 bases and J by 7 bases, with 18 bases left in between. This CDR3 comprises 14 residues. From germline, CDR1 is SGHTA and CDR2 FQGNSA. CDR3 sequence (DNA): TGTGCCAGCAGCCCTGGACAGGAGGCGGGGGAGCAGTACTTC. Its protein product is CASSPGQEAGEQYF.